Shown below are 11 T cell receptor beta chains from a single sample sequenced in a study of blood T cell repertoires in COVID-19. Using immunoSEQ multiplex PCR, the repertoire was profiled, and TCRdb retains in-frame clones only, with some absent. The sample holds some 150,000 clones, about 90% seen once. Sequencing was performed on PBMCs or T cells enriched from blood (not recorded which). The receptors were gathered from a human donor with acute COVID-19. The donor label of this sample is uncertain.

The chain joins TRBV7-9 to TRBJ2-3; tentatively, D is TRBD2 (5 bases). The CDR3 covers 16 residues. Trimming removed 3 bases at V and 0 bases at J, with 13 bases between. Germline V gives CDR1 SEHNR, CDR2 FQNEAQ (reference sequence). The CDR3 reads CASSFEAGPSTDTQYF. The CDR3 DNA follows: TGTGCCAGCAGCTTCGAGGCGGGCCCCAGCACAGATACGCAGTATTTT. The variable domain in full, with the rest retrieved from reference TRBV7-9 and TRBJ2-3, is DTGVSQNPRHKITKRGQNVTFRCDPISEHNRLYWYRQTLGQGPEFLTYFQNEAQLEKSRLLSDRFSAERPKGSFSTLEIQRTEQGDSAMYLCASSFEAGPSTDTQYFGPGTRLTVL.

The J gene is TRBJ1-1, the V gene TRBV11-2, with D maybe TRBD1 (6 bases). CDR1 is SGHAT, CDR2 FQNNGV, per germline. The CDR3 is 15 residues long. The germline V and J ends were trimmed by 5 bases and 5 bases, with 18 bases remaining between them. CDR3 amino acids: CASSILTGRGTEAFF. DNA of the CDR3: TGTGCCAGCAGCATACTAACAGGGAGGGGGACTGAAGCTTTCTTT.

The rearrangement joins TRBV6-5 to TRBJ1-2; tentatively, D is TRBD1 (5 bases). The CDR3 extends over 12 amino acids. Germline V gene lookup returns CDR1 MNHEY and CDR2 SVGAGI. Trimming shortened V by 2 bases and J by 8 bases, and 9 bases separated the two germline ends. The CDR3 loop is CASSYRGQGYTF. In DNA form, the CDR3 reads TGTGCCAGCAGTTACAGGGGCCAGGGCTACACCTTC.

The rearrangement uses TRBV6-2 or TRBV6-3 and TRBJ1-2; 8 bases agree with TRBD1. V dropped 4 bases and J dropped 8; count of bases not matched to a gene: 6. The CDR3 runs 13 residues. Germline CDR1 MNHEY, CDR2 SVGEGT. The CDR3 nucleotides are TGTGCCAGCAGTTCCCGGGACAGGACCGGCTACACCTTC. Translation gives CASSSRDRTGYTF.

The chain couples TRBV5-4 to TRBJ2-7; a weak D match, TRBD1 (6 bases). The CDR3 extends over 15 amino acids. CDR1 and CDR2 from the germline V gene are SGHNT and YYREEE (reference sequence). V lost 4 bases and J 0 bases, leaving 14 bases between the germline ends. CDR3 sequence: CASSPKDRSSYEQYF. Here the CDR3 DNA reads TGTGCCAGCAGCCCCAAGGACAGAAGCTCCTACGAGCAGTACTTC. Full variable domain (missing parts from reference TRBV5-4 and TRBJ2-7): ETGVTQSPTHLIKTRGQQVTLRCSSQSGHNTVSWYQQALGQGPQFIFQYYREEENGRGNFPPRFSGLQFPNYSSELNVNALELDDSALYLCASSPKDRSSYEQYFGPGTRLTVT.

As concerns this clone: The junction shows a germline mismatch at one end, possibly a read error. The V and J genes are TRBV20-1 and TRBJ1-4, with 8 bases that match TRBD1. The germline CDR1 and CDR2 sequences are DFQATT and SNEGSKA (reference sequence). The CDR3 sequence is 10 residues long. CDR3 amino acids: CSARSQGAVF. The CDR3 DNA reads as TGCAGTGCCCGATCGCAGGGGGCTGTTTTT.

The CDR3: CASSPGTGAADTQYF. CDR3 in DNA: TGTGCCAGCTCACCCGGGACAGGGGCGGCAGATACGCAGTATTTT. This chain connects TRBV18 to TRBJ2-3; 10 bases are shared with TRBD1. Germline V gene data show CDR1 as KGHSH and CDR2 as LQKENI. The CDR3 spans 15 residues. The junction had 4 bases not matched to a gene; V was cut back by 3 bases and J by 4 bases.

This chain joins TRBV18 and TRBJ2-5, with TRBD1 matching over 7 bases. The CDR3 length is 12 residues. Germline trimming cut 3 bases from V and 13 bases from J; bases unmatched to any gene: 8. Germline-derived CDR1 and CDR2 are KGHSH and LQKENI. The CDR3 DNA sequence: TGTGCCAGCTCACCCCGGGGACAGAGATCGTACTTC. Translated: CASSPRGQRSYF. Based on the CDR3 plus reference TRBV18 and TRBJ2-5, the full variable domain is NAGVMQNPRHLVRRRGQEARLRCSPMKGHSHVYWYRQLPEEGLKFMVYLQKENIIDESGMPKERFSAEFPKEGPSILRIQQVVRGDSAAYFCASSPRGQRSYFGPGTRLLVL.

V usage is TRBV7-6 and J usage is TRBJ2-7; 14 bases match TRBD2. The germline gives CDR1 SGHVS, CDR2 FNYEAQ. This CDR3 region has 19 residues. V was clipped by 5 bases and J by 4 bases; unmatched bases: 16. Here the CDR3 reads CASSVTGTSGGRFNYEQYF. The CDR3 DNA sequence: TGTGCCAGCAGCGTAACCGGGACTAGCGGGGGCCGTTTTAATTACGAGCAGTACTTC. Filled out from reference TRBV7-6 and TRBJ2-7, the complete variable domain reads GAGVSQSPRYKVTKRGQDVALRCDPISGHVSLYWYRQALGQGPEFLTYFNYEAQQDKSGLPNDRFSAERPEGSISTLTIQRTEQRDSAMYRCASSVTGTSGGRFNYEQYFGPGTRLTVT.

The V and J genes are TRBV18 and TRBJ2-7; 7 positions agree with TRBD1. Germline trimming cut 3 bases from V and 2 bases from J; bases unmatched to any gene: 1. Per the germline V gene, CDR1 is KGHSH and CDR2 is LQKENI. The CDR3 is 13 amino acids. The chain's CDR3 is CASSPDRPYEQYF. CDR3 DNA: TGTGCCAGCTCACCGGACAGGCCCTACGAGCAGTACTTC.

This clone was picked up one time. V is TRBV7-8 and J is TRBJ2-1, with 7 positions matching TRBD1. Looked up from germline, CDR1 is SGHVS and CDR2 is FQNEAQ. The CDR3 is made up of 14 amino acids. V dropped 5 bases and J dropped 9; count of bases not matched to a gene: 10. The CDR3: CASSPLQGVSEQFF. For the CDR3, the DNA is TGTGCCAGCAGCCCTCTCCAGGGGGTAAGTGAGCAGTTCTTC.